A single sample gave rise to the 20 T cell receptor beta chains below, sequenced in a study of cytomegalovirus exposure and HLA in healthy donors. Assay: immunoSEQ multiplex PCR; the TCRdb copy retains only in-frame clones and omits some. The top ten clones hold around 3% of a sample with 70,000 or so clones, over 80% of them seen once. The specimen was PBMCs. The origin of the receptors is a man younger than 30 in good health and CMV-seronegative.

The V and J genes are TRBV6-6 and TRBJ2-7, with D possibly matching TRBD1 (5 bases). CDR3 length equals 12 residues. Per germline, CDR1 MNHNY and CDR2 SVGAGI (reference sequence). Trimming stripped 10 bases from V and 2 bases from J, with 12 bases between. For the CDR3, the DNA is TGTGCCACAGACAAGGGGACCTACGAGCAGTACTTC. It specifies CATDKGTYEQYF.

The chain recombines TRBV7-3 with TRBJ2-1, with 8 bases matching TRBD1. The J segment lost 5 bases and the V segment lost 8 bases, leaving 8 bases of the junction unmatched. Germline V gives CDR1 SGHTA, CDR2 FQGTGA. This CDR3 has 14 residues. In nucleotides, the CDR3 is TGTGCCAGCGCCGGACAGGGCAGCAACAATGAGCAGTTCTTC. It specifies CASAGQGSNNEQFF.

This sequence joins TRBV27 and TRBJ1-1; no firm D call. V lost 4 bases and J 3 bases, leaving 9 bases between the germline ends. The V gene's germline CDR1 is MNHEY and CDR2 SMNVEV (reference sequence). The CDR3 spans 13 residues. CDR3 loop: CASSYSSDTEAFF. The CDR3 coding sequence is TGTGCCAGCAGTTACTCTAGCGACACTGAAGCTTTCTTT.

This chain links TRBV7-3 with TRBJ2-6, with D maybe TRBD1 (5 bases). V lost 5 bases and J 0 bases, leaving 8 bases between the germline ends. Germline assignment: CDR1 SGHTA and CDR2 FQGTGA. The CDR3 has 15 amino acids. CDR3 coding DNA: TGTGCCAGCAGCCCTACAGGCTCTGGGGCCAACGTCCTGACTTTC. This codes for CASSPTGSGANVLTF.

This chain uses TRBV19 with TRBJ2-7; TRBD1 aligns across 9 bases. V lost 2 bases to trimming and J lost 7 bases; unmatched junction nucleotides: 9. Looked up from germline, CDR1 is LNHDA and CDR2 is SQIVND (reference sequence). CDR3 length equals 15 residues. In DNA form, the CDR3 reads TGTGCCAGTAGTATAATCGACAGGGGGGTCGTGGAGCAGTACTTC. Protein product: CASSIIDRGVVEQYF.

The genes are TRBV27 and TRBJ2-7; 10 bases line up with TRBD1. Germline CDR1 and CDR2: MNHEY and SMNVEV (reference sequence). The CDR3 extends over 16 amino acids. V lost 5 bases, J lost 5 bases, and 12 bases stayed unmatched. For the CDR3, the DNA is TGTGCCAGCAGTCAACCCGCCGGGACAGGGGCCAACGAGCAGTACTTC. As protein: CASSQPAGTGANEQYF.

The CDR3 DNA is TGTGCCAGCAGTTACTCGGCCACAGATACGCAGTATTTT. This codes for CASSYSATDTQYF. This rearrangement joins TRBV6-5 to TRBJ2-3; D not certain. Germline CDR1 MNHEY, CDR2 SVGAGI. V lost 0 bases and J 2 bases, leaving 3 bases between the germline ends. The length of the CDR3 is 13 residues.

The chain is built from TRBV18 and TRBJ2-1; D is uncertain. Germline assignment: CDR1 KGHSH and CDR2 LQKENI. This CDR3 spans 13 amino acids. V dropped 0 bases and J dropped 9 bases, with 9 bases sitting between them. The CDR3 DNA sequence: TGTGCCAGCTCACCACCGAGTTCGGGTGAGCAGTTCTTC. The encoded protein is CASSPPSSGEQFF.

This rearrangement joins TRBV6-4 to TRBJ1-2; D might be TRBD1 (6 bases). The CDR3 runs 14 residues. Trimming took off 6 bases at V and 5 bases at J, with 16 bases between the two ends. CDR1 and CDR2 from the germline V gene are MRHNA and SNTAGT. Here the CDR3 DNA reads TGTGCCAGCAGCCCAAAACAGGGAGGGTATGGCTACACCTTC. Its protein product is CASSPKQGGYGYTF.

The V gene is TRBV13, the J gene TRBJ2-7, with TRBD1 matching 10 bases. CDR1 PRHDT and CDR2 FYEKMQ come from the germline V gene (reference sequence). This CDR3 has 18 residues. Unmatched junction bases numbered 15, after V lost 5 bases and J lost 2 bases. The CDR3 loop reads CASSQTTGQGTRAYEQYF. CDR3 nucleotides: TGTGCCAGCAGCCAAACCACGGGACAGGGGACTAGGGCCTACGAGCAGTACTTC. Variable domain in full (rest from reference TRBV13 and TRBJ2-7): AAGVIQSPRHLIKEKRETATLKCYPIPRHDTVYWYQQGPGQDPQFLISFYEKMQSDKGSIPDRFSAQQFSDYHSELNMSSLELGDSALYFCASSQTTGQGTRAYEQYFGPGTRLTVT.

The rearrangement uses TRBV25-1 and TRBJ2-6; no clear D gene. The CDR3 runs 13 residues. Trimming took 4 bases from V and 3 from J, leaving 4 bases between them. The germline gives CDR1 MGHDK, CDR2 SYGVNS. The CDR3 sequence: CASSAVGANVLTF. The CDR3 region has the DNA TGTGCCAGCAGTGCGGTTGGGGCCAACGTCCTGACTTTC.

The V call is TRBV19, the J call TRBJ1-1; D may be TRBD1 (6 bases). V was clipped by 7 bases and J by 11 bases, with 14 bases between them. Germline assignment: CDR1 LNHDA and CDR2 SQIVND (reference sequence). The CDR3 has 11 amino acids. The CDR3 bases are TGTGCCAGTAACGCAGGGGTGAATGCTTTCTTT. It specifies CASNAGVNAFF.

This clone has just one count. This chain links TRBV4-3 with TRBJ1-1; 9 positions agree with TRBD1. V gave up 0 bases and J gave up 6 bases; unmatched junction bases: 8. This CDR3 spans 16 amino acids. CDR1 and CDR2 from the germline V gene are LGHNA and YSLEER. CDR3 DNA: TGCGCCAGCAGCCAAGATTCCGGGACAGGGTGGGCTGAAGCTTTCTTT. This sequence encodes CASSQDSGTGWAEAFF.

CDR3 in amino acids: CSAGGTGPNQPQHF. Written as DNA, the CDR3 is TGCAGCGCTGGGGGGACAGGGCCTAATCAGCCCCAGCATTTT. The chain is built from TRBV29-1 and TRBJ1-5; 9 bases match TRBD1. CDR3 length: 14 residues. Germline values: CDR1 SQVTM, CDR2 ANQGSEA. The V segment lost 7 bases and the J segment 4 bases; nucleotides outside the gene matches: 8.

This clone was found once. This chain connects TRBV2 to TRBJ1-3; D possibly corresponds to TRBD1 (6 bases). CDR1 and CDR2 (germline): SNHLY, FYNNEI. The CDR3 has 15 amino acids. Trimming took 6 bases from V and 0 from J, leaving 12 bases between them. CDR3 in amino acids: CASRNRADSGNTIYF. The CDR3 DNA follows: TGTGCCAGCAGGAACAGGGCAGACTCTGGAAACACCATATATTTT.

J is TRBJ2-2 and V is TRBV5-1; 10 nucleotides line up with TRBD2. The V and J ends lost 6 bases and 7 bases, in that order; junction bases with no gene match: 9. The CDR3 extends over 15 amino acids. CDR1 is SGHRS, CDR2 YFSETQ, per germline. The CDR3 nucleotides read TGCGCCAGCATTCGAGCGGGAGGGCCCGACGGGGAGCTGTTTTTT. Its translation: CASIRAGGPDGELFF.

The chain employs TRBV7-9 and TRBJ1-3, with D unresolved. Germline-derived CDR1 and CDR2 are SEHNR and FQNEAQ (reference sequence). The CDR3 consists of 15 residues. V was cut by 3 bases and J by 2 bases, with 11 bases left in between. Written as DNA, the CDR3 is TGTGCCAGCAGCTTTTTTACAAATCCTGGAAACACCATATATTTT. This codes for CASSFFTNPGNTIYF.

The chain has TRBV6-1 and TRBJ2-1; possibly TRBD2 for D (5 bases). CDR3 size: 15 residues. V was clipped by 2 bases and J by 2 bases, with 10 bases between them. CDR1 and CDR2 from the germline V gene are MNHNS and SASEGT. The CDR3 DNA follows: TGTGCCAGCAGTGAAAGGACGGGAACCTACAATGAGCAGTTCTTC. Translating gives CASSERTGTYNEQFF.

The V and J genes are TRBV4-2 and TRBJ1-1; tentatively, D is TRBD1 (5 bases). V was cut by 1 base and J by 8 bases, with 11 bases left in between. The V gene's germline CDR1 is LGHNA and CDR2 YNFKEQ. This CDR3 has 13 amino acids. The CDR3 loop is CASSQVWGAEAFF. The DNA for the CDR3 is TGTGCCAGCAGCCAAGTTTGGGGCGCGGAAGCTTTCTTT.

The CDR3 loop reads CASSLVVQGKTQYF. In nucleotides, the CDR3 is TGTGCCAGCAGCTTGGTTGTACAGGGGAAGACCCAGTACTTC. The rearrangement uses TRBV5-8 and TRBJ2-5, with 7 nucleotides matching TRBD1. This CDR3 spans 14 amino acids. V was pared by 0 bases and J by 6 bases, with 5 bases of the junction left unmatched. The germline V gene has CDR1 SGHTS and CDR2 YDEGEE.